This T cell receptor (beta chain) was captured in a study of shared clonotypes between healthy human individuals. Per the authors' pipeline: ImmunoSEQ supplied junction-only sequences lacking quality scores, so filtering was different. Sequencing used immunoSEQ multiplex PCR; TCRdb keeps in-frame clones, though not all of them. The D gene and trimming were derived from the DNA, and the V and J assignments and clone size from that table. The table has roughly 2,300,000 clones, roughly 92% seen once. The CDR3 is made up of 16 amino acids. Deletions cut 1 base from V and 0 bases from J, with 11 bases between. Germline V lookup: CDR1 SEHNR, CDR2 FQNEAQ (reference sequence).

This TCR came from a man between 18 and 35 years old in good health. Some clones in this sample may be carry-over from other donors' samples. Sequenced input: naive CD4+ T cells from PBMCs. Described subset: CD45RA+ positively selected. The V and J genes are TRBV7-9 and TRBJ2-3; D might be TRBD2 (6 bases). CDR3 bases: TGTGCCAGCAGCTTAGGGAGAGGGAGGAGCACAGATACGCAGTATTTT. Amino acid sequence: CASSLGRGRSTDTQYF.